The entry below describes one T cell receptor (beta chain). Germline V gives CDR1 SGHRS, CDR2 YFSETQ. This CDR3 has 14 amino acids. J lost 5 bases, V lost 3 bases, and 5 bases had no gene match. These data come from a study of blood T cell repertoires in COVID-19. Study in general: The study drew acute and convalescent COVID-19 samples from the United States, Italy and Spain.

In the original analysis: Cell counts per sample came from amplifying reference gene primers. The assay was immunoSEQ multiplex PCR, and TCRdb's table has in-frame clones only and misses some. V, J and clone size are taken as reported in that table, and D and trimming were inferred from the DNA itself. The repertoire includes 150,000 to 200,000 clones, over 70% of them detected once, and roughly 3.4% sits in the top ten. The chain combines TRBV5-1 with TRBJ1-1, with 9 bases fitting TRBD1. Sequencing was carried out using PBMCs or T cells enriched from blood (not recorded which). This receptor was identified in an older woman who had recovered from COVID-19. CDR3 nucleotides: TGCGCCAGCAGCTCCGGACAGGGGAGGACTGAAGCTTTCTTT. The encoded protein is CASSSGQGRTEAFF.